This TCR beta chain was identified in a study of T cells expressing NK-cell markers. No DNA is given; TCRdb re-called the 5' RACE reads and lists each CDR3 protein once. This sample's table reports about 260,000 distinct CDR3 sequences. Per germline, CDR1 MNHNS and CDR2 SASEGT. This CDR3 contains 16 residues. The specimen sequenced was blood T cells: a sorted CD56 or NKG2C T cell subset, CD4+ or CD8+ T cells, or bulk PBMC T cells (not recorded which). The clonotype was recovered from a woman between 18 and 69 years old in good health. The genes are TRBV6-1 and TRBJ2-5; the TCRdb call, TRBD2, lacks DNA for checking. This CDR3 is CASGPLAGVRAETQYF.